The entry below gives a single TCR beta chain sequence along with its context. The sample originates from a study of blood T cell repertoires in COVID-19. For the study at large: COVID-19 samples from acute and convalescent phases originated in the United States, Italy and Spain.

The CDR3 extends over 17 amino acids. J was trimmed by 2 bases and V by 2 bases; bases with no gene match: 5. The germline gives CDR1 SGHVS, CDR2 FQNEAQ. In the study's own analysis: How many nucleated cells were present was estimated from reference gene primer amplification. Using immunoSEQ multiplex PCR, the repertoire was profiled, and TCRdb retains in-frame clones only, with some absent. V, J and clone size are those of that table, while D and trimming were read from the DNA. The sample lists 150,000 to 200,000 clones; about 82% were seen once. The sample was peripheral blood. The sequence came from a woman aged 25 to 39 with acute or convalescent COVID-19. This sequence joins TRBV7-8 and TRBJ2-2, with TRBD2 matching over 10 bases. The CDR3 DNA sequence: TGTGCCAGCAGCTTAAGGACTAGCGGAGGAAACACCGGGGAGCTGTTTTTT. Translation gives CASSLRTSGGNTGELFF.